One sample yielded the 15 T cell receptor beta chains listed below, sequenced in a study of graft-versus-host responses after intestinal transplantation. Sequencing was performed with immunoSEQ multiplex PCR; in TCRdb, only in-frame clones are kept and a portion is missing. Among 60,000 to 75,000 clones, around 90% were seen once, and the ten largest hold under 2%. Processing released intraepithelial and lamina propria lymphocytes from the graft tissue. This specimen was ileum tissue, taken roughly 390 days after transplant. The receptors stem from a human patient who received an intestinal transplant, so some T cells may come from the graft donor.

This rearrangement joins TRBV10-2 to TRBJ2-3; a possible D gene is TRBD2 (6 bases). Germline CDR1 is WSHSY and CDR2 is SAAADI. V dropped 3 bases and J dropped 0 bases, with 7 bases sitting between them. The CDR3 runs to 14 residues. CDR3 loop: CASSDRGSTDTQYF. In DNA, the CDR3 is TGCGCCAGCAGTGACCGGGGGAGCACAGATACGCAGTATTTT.

The rearrangement links TRBV6-5 to TRBJ2-5; maybe TRBD2 (6 bases). Germline V gives CDR1 MNHEY, CDR2 SVGAGI. Deletions cut 7 bases from V and 3 bases from J, with 15 bases between. CDR3 size: 14 residues. In DNA, the CDR3 is TGTGCCAGCACCCTGTCCGGGGGAGAAGAGACCCAGTACTTC. It is translated as CASTLSGGEETQYF.

The table lists this clone with a count of one. The rearrangement joins TRBV15 to TRBJ1-1; D may be TRBD1 (6 bases). This CDR3 region has 16 residues. V lost 1 base, J lost 6 bases, and 18 bases lay in between. Looked up from germline, CDR1 is LNHNV and CDR2 is YYDKDF (reference sequence). Here the CDR3 reads CATSRAPGHPRAEAFF. For the CDR3, the DNA is TGTGCCACCAGCAGAGCCCCGGGACACCCGAGGGCTGAAGCTTTCTTT.

The chain's CDR3 is CASTRGEYNEQFF. The CDR3, as DNA: TGTGCCAGCACCCGCGGGGAATACAATGAGCAGTTCTTC. The chain recombines TRBV6-6 with TRBJ2-1, with a possible D match to TRBD2 (6 bases). CDR1 is MNHNY and CDR2 is SVGAGI in the germline V gene (reference sequence). The CDR3 has 13 amino acids. The ends were cut back, 7 bases at V and 4 bases at J, with 11 bases in the middle.

The rearrangement joins TRBV29-1 to TRBJ2-7; D perhaps matches TRBD1 (6 bases). Germline V gene data show CDR1 as SQVTM and CDR2 as ANQGSEA. Trimming left V 5 bases short and J 1 base short, with 9 bases between. There are 12 residues in the CDR3. The CDR3 coding sequence is TGCAGCGTTTACCAGGGGTCCTACGAGCAGTACTTC. Its protein is CSVYQGSYEQYF.

This chain uses TRBV4-2 with TRBJ2-1; D perhaps matches TRBD2 (5 bases). V lost 0 bases and J lost 4, with 13 bases in between. The CDR3 contains 16 residues. Germline V gene data show CDR1 as LGHNA and CDR2 as YNFKEQ. CDR3 sequence (DNA): TGTGCCAGCAGCCAAGAGGGTAGCGTAGGGTACAATGAGCAGTTCTTC. Amino acids: CASSQEGSVGYNEQFF.

This rearrangement joins TRBV5-1 to TRBJ2-5, with D perhaps matching TRBD2 (6 bases). CDR3 length: 15 amino acids. The germline V and J ends were trimmed by 2 bases and 5 bases, with 16 bases remaining between them. The germline CDR1 and CDR2 sequences are SGHRS and YFSETQ. The CDR3 loop reads CASSFGPTSLETQYF. Here the CDR3 DNA reads TGCGCCAGCAGCTTCGGACCGACTAGTCTTGAGACCCAGTACTTC. The whole variable domain, remainder taken from reference TRBV5-1 and TRBJ2-5, is KAGVTQTPRYLIKTRGQQVTLSCSPISGHRSVSWYQQTPGQGLQFLFEYFSETQRNKGNFPGRFSGRQFSNSRSEMNVSTLELGDSALYLCASSFGPTSLETQYFGPGTRLLVL.

The chain is built from TRBV9 and TRBJ1-1, with a weak D call TRBD1 (6 bases). The CDR3 totals 15 residues. V lost 0 bases, J lost 5 bases, and 14 bases lay in between. Germline V gives CDR1 SGDLS, CDR2 YYNGEE. CDR3 nucleotides: TGTGCCAGCAGCGTAGCTACAGGGAAGGGGACTGAAGCTTTCTTT. Translating gives CASSVATGKGTEAFF.

There are a few counts of this clone. The J gene is TRBJ2-7, the V gene TRBV9; 15 bases are a match to TRBD2. V was pared by 3 bases and J by 5 bases, with 6 bases of the junction left unmatched. The germline gives CDR1 SGDLS, CDR2 YYNGEE. This CDR3 is 16 amino acids long. CDR3 amino acids: CASSGTSGGAINEQYF. The DNA for the CDR3 is TGTGCCAGCAGCGGGACTAGCGGGGGGGCCATCAACGAGCAGTACTTC.

This rearrangement joins TRBV2 to TRBJ1-5; 8 bases align to TRBD1. CDR3 length: 15 residues. The germline V gene has CDR1 SNHLY and CDR2 FYNNEI. Trimming at V came to 0 bases and at J to 5 bases, leaving 3 bases not matched to a gene. The CDR3 nucleotides read TGTGCCAGCAGTGAAGCGCGGACAGGGTATCAGCCCCAGCATTTT. It is translated as CASSEARTGYQPQHF.

The V and J genes are TRBV6-5 and TRBJ1-5; D remains ambiguous. Per germline, CDR1 MNHEY and CDR2 SVGAGI. Trimming removed 4 bases from V and 1 base from J, with 11 bases in between. This CDR3 is 15 amino acids long. CDR3 in DNA: TGTGCCAGCAGTTTGGAGTTCACAAGCAATCAGCCCCAGCATTTT. This translates into CASSLEFTSNQPQHF.

V is TRBV11-2 and J is TRBJ2-5; TRBD2 aligns across 7 bases. The CDR3 covers 14 residues. With 4 bases clipped from V and 5 bases from J, the junction kept 7 bases outside the gene matches. Germline V lookup: CDR1 SGHAT, CDR2 FQNNGV. As DNA, the CDR3 is TGTGCCAGCAGCTCCCAGCGGGACCGGGAGACCCAGTACTTC. Its protein is CASSSQRDRETQYF.

V gene TRBV28 combines with J gene TRBJ2-7; 10 bases agree with TRBD1. V gave up 7 bases and J gave up 0 bases; unmatched junction bases: 6. CDR1 and CDR2 (germline): MDHEN, SYDVKM. The CDR3 sequence is 15 residues long. The chain's CDR3 is CASIGRTGGSYEQYF. The CDR3 nucleotides read TGTGCCAGCATTGGCAGGACAGGGGGCTCCTACGAGCAGTACTTC.

The J gene is TRBJ1-3, the V gene TRBV7-6, with TRBD1 identical over 11 bases. Trimming at V came to 4 bases and at J to 4 bases, leaving 15 bases not matched to a gene. This CDR3 has 19 residues. CDR1 is SGHVS and CDR2 is FNYEAQ in the germline V gene. CDR3 bases: TGTGCCAGCAGCTCAGTGCCCCTGGGACAGGGGGAATTAGGAAACACCATATATTTT. Amino acids: CASSSVPLGQGELGNTIYF.

J is TRBJ1-4 and V is TRBV4-1, with D unclear. V was pared by 1 base and J by 6 bases, with 6 bases between. Per germline, CDR1 MGHRA and CDR2 YSYEKL. The CDR3 contains 13 residues. CDR3 loop: CASSQVIDEKLFF. The CDR3 DNA reads as TGCGCCAGCAGCCAAGTTATAGATGAAAAACTGTTTTTT.